This T cell receptor (beta chain) is from a study of OX40 agonist ivuxolimab in advanced cancers. Background for the entire study: Ivuxolimab, which targeted the costimulatory receptor OX40 (CD134), was an agonistic, fully human IgG2 monoclonal antibody. Intravenous ivuxolimab was administered to patients every 2 weeks at six dose levels: 0.01, 0.1, 0.3, 1.5, 3 and 10 mg/kg. A male proportion of 75% to 85% and a mean age of roughly 58 years, ranging from 23 to 79, were recorded for the dose-escalation cohort. Of the roughly 51 patients in dose escalation, around 20 had hepatocellular carcinoma, some 15 had melanoma, 9 had renal cell carcinoma and 9 had head and neck cancer. The paper describes the monotherapy dose-escalation part (N = 52 patients) of the phase I trial of ivuxolimab. Prior anti-PD-1, anti-PD-L1 or anti-CTLA-4 therapy was permitted, and checkpoint inhibitors had been received by about 36% of dose-escalation patients. The purpose of peripheral TCRbeta sequencing was to test whether ivuxolimab changed TCR sequence diversity and led to clonal T-cell expansion. Three dose-escalation patients achieved partial responses, one with hepatocellular carcinoma and two with cutaneous melanoma. Broad study findings and their caveats: Low levels of normalized T-cell clonal expansion were also seen in some nonresponding patients. On average, CD8+ T cells showed more expanded clones than CD4+ T cells after ivuxolimab. Which antigens the clonally expanded peripheral T cells were specific for was not determined. Clonal expansion of both CD4+ and CD8+ blood T cells was observed from baseline to week 6 at doses 0.1 to 3.0 mg/kg. Partial responders in the 0.1-3.0 mg/kg groups had among the lowest normalized peripheral clonal expansion, especially among CD8+ T cells.

Patients with autoimmune disease history or receiving systemic immunosuppression were excluded from the trial. In every dose cohort, peripheral blood was drawn for TCR sequencing at baseline, cycle 4 day 1, and cycle 7 day 1. The samples were taken from a phase I, first-in-human, multicenter, open-label dose-escalation trial of ivuxolimab. Adults with locally advanced or metastatic melanoma, renal cell, hepatocellular, or head and neck squamous cell carcinoma were enrolled in the trial. Before TCR sequencing, CD4+ T cells and CD8+ T cells were sorted from peripheral blood as separate populations. Trimmed from V: 6 bases; trimmed from J: 5 bases; junction bases lacking a gene match: 8. Its CDR3 holds 14 amino acids, cysteine through phenylalanine. The kept DNA is CDR3 alone, 42 bases in frame from the first base. CDR1 and CDR2 are read off the germline V gene as MNHNS and SASEGT. Comments on this clone: This receptor's antigen is unknown. No clone much larger than this one lies a single base away; base qualities are absent.

Genomic DNA was extracted from sorted cells for sequencing of the TCRbeta CDR3 region. The immunoSEQ Assay was used for sequencing of TCRbeta CDR3 regions. In TCRdb, the immuneACCESS table is reduced to in-frame sequences with V and J assigned. These tables do not hold every clone; where another copy was compared, an unresolved V gene accounts for under half, and the others remain unexplained. The sample profile shows roughly 80,000 clones; 70% to 90% of them were found once. The biggest ten clones account for 0.3% to 0.45% of the sample. The receptor comes from an adult with an advanced solid tumor such as melanoma, head and neck, liver or kidney cancer. The chain joins TRBV6-1 to TRBJ2-7; 9 nucleotides in the junction match TRBD2. The sample in question was CD4+ or CD8+ T cells sorted from blood, obtained in a trial of the OX40 agonist ivuxolimab. CDR3 sequence: CASSRLAARDEQYF. The DNA sequence reads TGTGCCAGCAGCCGACTAGCGGCGAGGGACGAGCAGTACTTC.